The 28 T cell receptor beta chains below come from one sample, sequenced in a study of human T cells and chemical hapten exposure. MiXCR, applied by TCRdb to the RACE reads, yields one record per CDR3 protein. The sample lists some 52,000 distinct CDR3 sequences, 11% seen once, with roughly 1.8% in the top ten. Time point defined: patch test 1, 2 weeks after DPC sensitization. Described treatment: therapeutic diphenylcyclopropenone sensitization with weekly scalp DPC. Whole blood, unfractionated, served as the material for total RNA extraction. Sequenced here: whole blood, sampled in connection with sensitization to the hapten diphenylcyclopropenone (DPC). The receptors come from a woman in her thirties or forties with alopecia areata. Some clones in this sample may be carry-over from other donors' samples.

The chain is built from TRBV21-1 and TRBJ2-1; the table's D call of TRBD1 was not tested on the DNA. TRBV21-1 is an annotated pseudogene. CDR3 length equals 17 residues. The CDR3 sequence is CASSHRQGPSSYNEQFF. The CDR3 DNA sequence: TGTGCCAGCAGCCACCGACAGGGACCAAGCTCCTACAATGAGCAGTTCTTC.

Many counts were recorded for this clonotype. The chain uses TRBV20-1 and TRBJ1-1; D remains ambiguous. This CDR3 is built from 14 residues. Per germline, CDR1 DFQATT and CDR2 SNEGSKA (reference sequence). The ends were cut back, 0 bases at V and 1 base at J, with 9 bases in the middle. This CDR3 is CSAREAVGNTEAFF. CDR3 sequence (DNA): TGCAGTGCTAGAGAAGCAGTCGGGAACACTGAAGCTTTCTTT.

This clonotype was seen a handful of times. The chain recombines TRBV10-3 with TRBJ2-3, with TRBD2 matching 9 bases. Per germline, CDR1 ENHRY and CDR2 SYGVKD. With V trimmed by 4 bases and J by 3 bases, 5 bases remained unmatched. This CDR3 has 15 amino acids. As DNA, the CDR3 is TGTGCCATCAGTGGGGGACTAGCCGGTACAGATACGCAGTATTTT. It is translated as CAISGGLAGTDTQYF.

The chain employs TRBV3-1 and TRBJ1-1; no firm D call. This CDR3 is 11 amino acids long. V dropped 1 base and J dropped 7 bases, with 4 bases sitting between them. The germline gives CDR1 LGHDT, CDR2 YNNKEL (reference sequence). The CDR3 bases are TGTGCCAGCAGCCAAGGGTTTGAAGCTTTCTTT. Encoded protein: CASSQGFEAFF.

Only a few counts were recorded for this clonotype. The chain combines TRBV5-5 with TRBJ1-2, with D perhaps TRBD1 (5 bases). Per germline, CDR1 SGHKS and CDR2 YYEKEE (reference sequence). Trimming cost V 5 bases and J 2 bases, with 16 bases left between them. The CDR3 has 15 amino acids. The CDR3 region has the DNA TGTGCCAGCAGAATAACCCCGACAGAGAACTATGGCTACACCTTC. Translation gives CASRITPTENYGYTF.

The chain has TRBV9 and TRBJ2-2; TRBD2 is a possible D gene (6 bases). Per the germline V gene, CDR1 is SGDLS and CDR2 is YYNGEE. CDR3 length equals 15 residues. Trimming shortened V by 2 bases and J by 0 bases, and 8 bases separated the two germline ends. CDR3 sequence: CASSVLATNTGELFF. CDR3 bases: TGTGCCAGCAGCGTTCTAGCGACGAACACCGGGGAGCTGTTTTTT.

The CDR3 sequence: CASSLHRDTLQETQYF. The CDR3 coding sequence is TGTGCCAGCAGCTTACACCGGGACACCCTCCAAGAGACCCAGTACTTC. The chain has TRBV7-8 and TRBJ2-5; TRBD1 is a possible D gene (6 bases). Germline CDR1 and CDR2: SGHVS and FQNEAQ. V gave up 2 bases and J gave up 1 base, with 14 bases separating them. This CDR3 spans 16 amino acids.

CDR3: CSATPGLAGGSQFF. The CDR3 bases are TGCAGTGCCACTCCGGGACTAGCGGGGGGTAGTCAGTTCTTC. The V and J genes are TRBV20-1 and TRBJ2-1; 15 positions agree with TRBD2. The V and J ends lost 6 bases and 13 bases, in that order; junction bases with no gene match: 10. Germline V gene lookup returns CDR1 DFQATT and CDR2 SNEGSKA (reference sequence). This CDR3 is 14 amino acids long.

The table lists this clonotype with a few counts. The chain's CDR3 is CASSPPEAGSNEQFF. The CDR3 DNA follows: TGTGCCAGCAGCCCCCCTGAAGCGGGCAGCAATGAGCAGTTCTTC. This rearrangement joins TRBV7-9 to TRBJ2-1; a weak D match, TRBD2 (6 bases). CDR3 size: 15 residues. Germline V gives CDR1 SEHNR, CDR2 FQNEAQ (reference sequence). The V gene lost 5 bases and the J gene lost 6 bases, with 17 bases spanning the gap.

This clonotype was detected many times. This chain connects TRBV28 to TRBJ2-7; D unresolved. The CDR3 sequence is 13 residues long. V lost 5 bases and J 4 bases, leaving 12 bases between the germline ends. CDR1 is MDHEN and CDR2 is SYDVKM in the germline V gene. CDR3 in amino acids: CASSPQSGYEQYF. DNA for the CDR3: TGTGCCAGCAGTCCACAAAGTGGGTACGAGCAGTACTTC.

In this sample, this clonotype turned up many times. The J gene is TRBJ2-1, the V gene TRBV6-5; no firm D call. Germline V gene lookup returns CDR1 MNHEY and CDR2 SVGAGI. Trimming stripped 8 bases from V and 7 bases from J, with 18 bases between. CDR3 length equals 14 residues. This CDR3 reads CASVSGTGTNEQFF. CDR3 DNA: TGTGCCAGCGTCTCCGGTACGGGTACGAATGAGCAGTTCTTC.

This clonotype was observed at least ten times. V is TRBV24-1 and J is TRBJ2-1, with TRBD2 as a possible D gene (7 bases). This CDR3 has 15 amino acids. Trimming removed 3 bases from V and 7 bases from J, with 15 bases in between. Germline CDR1 is KGHDR and CDR2 is SFDVKD. The CDR3: CATSDDPGEGNEQFF. The CDR3, as DNA: TGTGCCACCAGTGATGACCCAGGGGAGGGGAATGAGCAGTTCTTC.

This clonotype has just one count. The chain is built from TRBV24-1 and TRBJ2-3; D may match TRBD1 or TRBD2 (5 bases each). The CDR3 has 14 residues. Germline V gene lookup returns CDR1 KGHDR and CDR2 SFDVKD. Trimming took off 4 bases at V and 5 bases at J, with 12 bases between the two ends. CDR3 DNA: TGTGCCACCAGTGAAGTCCAGGGACGAGATACGCAGTATTTT. Amino acids: CATSEVQGRDTQYF.

V and J are TRBV6-2 or TRBV6-3 and TRBJ1-1, with no clear D. Trimming removed 6 bases at V and 2 bases at J, with 10 bases between. Germline CDR1 and CDR2: MNHEY and SVGEGT. The CDR3 is made up of 13 amino acids. CDR3 nucleotide sequence: TGTGCCAGCAGGGTTTTCAGCAACACTGAAGCTTTCTTT. Translating it yields CASRVFSNTEAFF.

The chain recombines TRBV18 with TRBJ1-2; unclear D gene. Germline lookup yields CDR1 KGHSH and CDR2 LQKENI. V was pared by 3 bases and J by 5 bases, with 16 bases between. The CDR3 contains 15 residues. CDR3 coding DNA: TGTGCCAGCTCACCCGGACCGGATACAAATTATGGCTACACCTTC. Its translation is CASSPGPDTNYGYTF.

This clonotype was seen at least ten times. J is TRBJ2-2 and V is TRBV29-1, with 10 bases fitting TRBD2. CDR3 size: 14 residues. Germline V gives CDR1 SQVTM, CDR2 ANQGSEA. CDR3 region: CTPAGGRRTGELFF. The CDR3 region has the DNA TGCACCCCAGCGGGAGGGAGACGGACCGGGGAGCTGTTTTTT.

The V call is TRBV9, the J call TRBJ2-1, with 7 bases identical to TRBD2. Germline CDR1 is SGDLS and CDR2 is YYNGEE. V dropped 4 bases and J dropped 8; count of bases not matched to a gene: 18. The CDR3 totals 17 residues. The chain's CDR3 is CASSTRLDGGFFDEQFF. In DNA, the CDR3 is TGTGCCAGCAGCACCAGACTGGACGGGGGGTTTTTCGATGAGCAGTTCTTC.

At least ten counts were recorded for this clonotype. The chain couples TRBV29-1 to TRBJ1-1; D not resolved. The CDR3 contains 14 residues. Germline values: CDR1 SQVTM, CDR2 ANQGSEA. The V gene lost 0 bases and the J gene lost 2 bases, with 10 bases spanning the gap. The CDR3, as DNA: TGCAGCGTTGAAGATCCTAGATTTAACACTGAAGCTTTCTTT. It translates to CSVEDPRFNTEAFF.

There are a few counts of this clonotype. Because it lacks the conserved phenylalanine or tryptophan at the end, this CDR3 is likely a read error. This chain links TRBV5-1 with TRBJ2-1; 7 bases are a match to TRBD2. The V gene end was trimmed by 0 bases and the J gene end by 0 bases; junction bases not matched to a gene: 6. This CDR3 contains 17 residues. Germline lookup yields CDR1 SGHRS and CDR2 YFSETQ. CDR3 protein: CASSLGGGRRSYNEQFL. CDR3 nucleotide sequence: TGCGCCAGCAGCTTGGGGGGCGGGAGACGCTCCTACAATGAGCAGTTCCTC.

In this sample, this clonotype turned up many times. The chain joins TRBV4-1 to TRBJ2-1; D is unclear. CDR3 length equals 12 residues. The V gene lost 0 bases and the J gene lost 4 bases, with 1 base spanning the gap. CDR1 is MGHRA and CDR2 is YSYEKL in the germline V gene. CDR3 region: CASSQEYNEQFF. In nucleotides, the CDR3 is TGCGCCAGCAGCCAAGAGTACAATGAGCAGTTCTTC.

This chain links TRBV5-1 with TRBJ2-5; TRBD2 might be the D (5 bases). CDR1 and CDR2 from the germline V gene are SGHRS and YFSETQ. V lost 1 base to trimming and J lost 2 bases, with 9 bases between them. There are 14 residues in the CDR3. The CDR3 DNA sequence: TGCGCCAGCAGCTTGTCTACGGGACAAGAGACCCAGTACTTC. It encodes CASSLSTGQETQYF.

This clonotype was counted between two and nine times. V gene TRBV20-1 combines with J gene TRBJ1-1; D is possibly TRBD1 (6 bases). The germline gives CDR1 DFQATT, CDR2 SNEGSKA (reference sequence). Trimming took off 6 bases at V and 4 bases at J, with 15 bases between the two ends. CDR3 length: 13 amino acids. CDR3 nucleotide sequence: TGCAGTGCGTCGGAGCCAGGGGCCACTGAAGCTTTCTTT. It codes for CSASEPGATEAFF.

Many counts were recorded for this clonotype. The chain combines TRBV10-3 with TRBJ1-2; 8 nucleotides line up with TRBD1. V dropped 7 bases and J dropped 1; count of bases not matched to a gene: 5. Germline CDR1 ENHRY, CDR2 SYGVKD. This CDR3 spans 14 amino acids. The CDR3 loop reads CAINSGQDNYGYTF. CDR3 nucleotide sequence: TGTGCCATCAATTCGGGACAGGATAACTATGGCTACACCTTC.

In its sample, this clonotype was seen many times. CDR3 nucleotides: TGCGCCAGCAGTGAGGGGGGGGCCCCTTCCGGCGAGCAGTACTTC. This sequence encodes CASSEGGAPSGEQYF. The chain uses TRBV10-2 and TRBJ2-7, with D tentatively TRBD2 (7 bases). Germline CDR1 is WSHSY and CDR2 is SAAADI. The V gene lost 2 bases and the J gene lost 6 bases, with 17 bases spanning the gap. This CDR3 is 15 amino acids long.

The CDR3 protein is CASSWNSAQETQYF. In DNA form, the CDR3 reads TGTGCCAGCAGTTGGAATAGCGCGCAAGAGACCCAGTACTTC. The rearrangement joins TRBV6-5 to TRBJ2-5, with D possibly TRBD2 on 5 matching bases. V lost 4 bases, J lost 2 bases, and 11 bases lay in between. The length of the CDR3 is 14 residues. Germline values: CDR1 MNHEY, CDR2 SVGAGI.

This clonotype came up a few times. This chain connects TRBV6-2 or TRBV6-3 to TRBJ2-2; TRBD2 matches at 11 bases. This CDR3 contains 21 residues. The trim removed 1 base at V and 1 base at J, leaving 14 bases unmatched. CDR1 and CDR2 from the germline V gene are MNHEY and SVGEGT. CDR3 nucleotide sequence: TGTGCCAGCAGTTACTTCCCCGTTCCTAGCGGGAGGAAAAAGAACACCGGGGAGCTGTTTTTT. This codes for CASSYFPVPSGRKKNTGELFF.

V and J are TRBV6-1 and TRBJ1-1, with 9 bases lining up with TRBD1. This CDR3 comprises 16 residues. Germline V gene data show CDR1 as MNHNS and CDR2 as SASEGT. The J segment lost 0 bases and the V segment lost 8 bases, leaving 10 bases of the junction unmatched. The CDR3 loop is CASWHRGRELNTEAFF. CDR3 DNA sequence: TGTGCCAGCTGGCACAGGGGGCGCGAGCTGAACACTGAAGCTTTCTTT.

This clonotype was detected many times. Here the CDR3 DNA reads TGTGCCAGCAGCCTGGGGACTAGCGGGACTACCGGGGAGCTGTTTTTT. It specifies CASSLGTSGTTGELFF. The rearrangement uses TRBV7-9 and TRBJ2-2, with 13 bases aligning to TRBD2. The germline gives CDR1 SEHNR, CDR2 FQNEAQ (reference sequence). The junction had 5 bases not matched to a gene; V was cut back by 5 bases and J by 5 bases. This CDR3 region has 16 residues.